This T cell receptor (beta chain) is from a study of shared clonotypes between healthy human individuals. Assay used: immunoSEQ multiplex PCR; TCRdb lists only in-frame clones, some missing. The top ten hold about 1.6% of the sample, which has approximately 1.9 million clones, over 85% seen once. CD8 cells classed as naive were CD45RO-negative and positively selected for CCR7, excluding terminally differentiated effector memory CD45RA+ cells. Findings and caveats of the study: Few donors restricted represented genetic and exposure-history diversity.

As for this clone: The antigen is undetermined.

CDR3 length: 13 residues. Germline CDR1 LNHDA, CDR2 SQIVND (reference sequence). V gave up 11 bases and J gave up 3 bases, with 16 bases separating them. This clonotype was sampled from a man aged 18-30 years in good health. Some clones in this sample may be carry-over from other donors' samples. Sequenced sample: naive CD8+ T cells from PBMCs. The rearrangement uses TRBV19 and TRBJ1-1, with a tentative D call TRBD1 (5 bases). The CDR3 region is CAARFGTDTEAFF. CDR3 nucleotide sequence: TGTGCCGCTCGGTTTGGGACGGACACTGAAGCTTTCTTT.